The 4 T cell receptor beta chains below all came from one sample that was sequenced in a study of blood T cell repertoires in COVID-19. Assay: immunoSEQ multiplex PCR; the TCRdb copy retains only in-frame clones and omits some. Among approximately 300,000 clones listed, roughly nine tenths were seen once. The sequencing input was peripheral blood. The receptors derive from a man younger than 35 who had recovered from COVID-19.

The genes are TRBV10-3 and TRBJ2-3, with D maybe TRBD1 (5 bases). Germline CDR1 is ENHRY and CDR2 is SYGVKD. This CDR3 has 14 residues. Trimming took 6 bases from V and 2 from J, leaving 12 bases between them. The CDR3 spells CAIRLDKATDTQYF. CDR3 sequence (DNA): TGTGCCATCAGGCTGGACAAAGCCACAGATACGCAGTATTTT.

In DNA form, the CDR3 reads TGCGCCAGCAGCTTACGGGGGAACACTAATGAAAAACTGTTTTTT. Translating it yields CASSLRGNTNEKLFF. The chain links TRBV5-1 to TRBJ1-4; D might be TRBD1 (5 bases). The germline CDR1 and CDR2 sequences are SGHRS and YFSETQ. V shed 2 bases and J shed 2 bases, with 10 bases lying between them. The CDR3 loop spans 15 amino acids.

V and J are TRBV19 and TRBJ1-1; D remains ambiguous. CDR1 LNHDA and CDR2 SQIVND come from the germline V gene (reference sequence). Between the trimmed V and J ends, which lost 0 bases and 4 bases, there was a span of 9 bases. This CDR3 spans 14 amino acids. DNA of the CDR3: TGTGCCAGTAGTATAGATCACCTCAGCACTGAAGCTTTCTTT. This translates into CASSIDHLSTEAFF.

The rearrangement links TRBV5-4 to TRBJ1-1, with D hard to call. The CDR3 loop spans 13 amino acids. Per the germline V gene, CDR1 is SGHNT and CDR2 is YYREEE (reference sequence). Trimming pared 2 bases from V and 0 bases from J, leaving 5 bases between. The CDR3 nucleotides read TGTGCCAGCAGCTTCGCAGTGAACACTGAAGCTTTCTTT. Translation gives CASSFAVNTEAFF. The full variable domain, completed using reference TRBV5-4 and TRBJ1-1, is ETGVTQSPTHLIKTRGQQVTLRCSSQSGHNTVSWYQQALGQGPQFIFQYYREEENGRGNFPPRFSGLQFPNYSSELNVNALELDDSALYLCASSFAVNTEAFFGQGTRLTVV.